The next 8 T cell receptor beta chains were all read from a single sample in a study of human T cells and chemical hapten exposure. TCRdb processed the RACE reads anew with MiXCR; each CDR3 protein has one entry. The sample lists about 70,000 distinct CDR3 sequences, about 8% seen once, with roughly 3% in the top ten. Indicated time point: patch test 2, 6 weeks after DPC sensitization. Treatment indicated: therapeutic diphenylcyclopropenone sensitization with weekly scalp DPC. Sequences were derived from whole blood, sampled in connection with sensitization to the hapten diphenylcyclopropenone (DPC). The receptors were sampled from a woman in her fifties or sixties with alopecia areata. Some clones in this sample may be carry-over from other donors' samples.

CDR3 region: CASSVDSLDEQFF. The CDR3 region has the DNA TGTGCCAGCAGCGTAGATTCGCTGGATGAGCAGTTCTTC. The V gene is TRBV9, the J gene TRBJ2-1; D not certain. The CDR3 has 13 residues. Germline V lookup: CDR1 SGDLS, CDR2 YYNGEE. With 0 bases removed from V and 8 bases from J, the gap between germline ends came to 9 bases.

This clonotype was seen many times. The chain uses TRBV5-6 and TRBJ1-1; D is uncertain. The CDR3 totals 13 residues. Trimming stripped 2 bases from V and 11 bases from J, with 16 bases between. CDR1 is SGHDT, CDR2 YYEEEE, per germline. The CDR3 DNA follows: TGTGCCAGCAGCTTTGAACGGGAAGGAAGGGCTTTCTTT. As protein: CASSFEREGRAFF.

This clonotype was counted ten times or more. The rearrangement joins TRBV7-2 to TRBJ2-3; no firm D call. Germline CDR1 is SGHTA and CDR2 is FQGNSA. The CDR3 consists of 11 residues. V lost 6 bases and J lost 4, with 5 bases in between. DNA for the CDR3: TGTGCCAGCAGTCACCCAGATACGCAGTATTTT. Its protein product is CASSHPDTQYF. Full variable domain (missing parts from reference TRBV7-2 and TRBJ2-3): GAGVSQSPSNKVTEKGKDVELRCDPISGHTALYWYRQSLGQGLEFLIYFQGNSAPDKSGLPSDRFSAERTGGSVSTLTIQRTQQEDSAVYLCASSHPDTQYFGPGTRLTVL.

The V call is TRBV27, the J call TRBJ1-4; no clear D. The CDR3 loop spans 14 amino acids. Trimming took off 5 bases at V and 0 bases at J, with 7 bases between the two ends. Germline values: CDR1 MNHEY, CDR2 SMNVEV (reference sequence). The CDR3 loop is CASSNLATNEKLFF. In nucleotides, the CDR3 is TGTGCCAGCAGTAACCTAGCAACTAATGAAAAACTGTTTTTT. Full variable domain (rest looked up from reference TRBV27 and TRBJ1-4): EAQVTQNPRYLITVTGKKLTVTCSQNMNHEYMSWYRQDPGLGLRQIYYSMNVEVTDKGDVPEGYKVSRKEKRNFPLILESPSPNQTSLYFCASSNLATNEKLFFGSGTQLSVL.

V is TRBV2 and J is TRBJ1-2; 10 bases are a match to TRBD1. The V and J ends lost 9 bases and 4 bases, in that order; junction bases with no gene match: 8. The CDR3 covers 14 residues. Germline lookup yields CDR1 SNHLY and CDR2 FYNNEI. CDR3 residues: CARDRDRGTYGYTF. DNA of the CDR3: TGTGCCAGGGACCGGGACAGGGGAACCTATGGCTACACCTTC.

This clonotype was found many times. The chain links TRBV11-2 to TRBJ1-2; D gene uncertain. The V end was cut by 1 base, the J end by 4 bases, with 7 bases between. Germline-derived CDR1 and CDR2 are SGHAT and FQNNGV. The CDR3 spans 13 residues. The CDR3 DNA is TGTGCCAGCAGCTTAGCAGAGTCCTATGGCTACACCTTC. Protein sequence: CASSLAESYGYTF.

This clonotype appeared a few times. The J gene is TRBJ1-1, the V gene TRBV20-1; 9 bases are a match to TRBD1. Germline V gene data show CDR1 as DFQATT and CDR2 as SNEGSKA (reference sequence). V shed 0 bases, J shed 5 bases, and the junction held 7 bases outside the gene matches. This CDR3 comprises 15 residues. The CDR3 reads CSAREKQGAGTEAFF. The CDR3 region has the DNA TGCAGTGCTAGAGAAAAACAGGGGGCGGGTACTGAAGCTTTCTTT.

This clonotype has more than one count but fewer than ten. The genes are TRBV10-1 and TRBJ2-1; D gene unclear. This CDR3 is 19 amino acids long. V gave up 7 bases and J gave up 6 bases, with 31 bases separating them. CDR1 is WNHNN and CDR2 is SYGVQD in the germline V gene (reference sequence). The CDR3 DNA follows: TGCGCCAGCATGGTAGTGGCTCTCTTCAAACGGACCACACGCAATGAGCAGTTCTTC. Its translation: CASMVVALFKRTTRNEQFF.